This T cell receptor (beta chain) was identified during a study of CD8 T cells in ankylosing spondylitis. TCRdb reprocessed the 5' RACE reads with MiXCR, giving one entry per CDR3 protein. Here the sample spans about 260,000 distinct CDR3 sequences, around 19% being singletons. This CDR3 comprises 14 residues. CDR1 is DFQATT, CDR2 SNEGSKA, per germline (reference sequence). V gave up 3 bases and J gave up 2 bases, with 12 bases separating them. This TCR came from a male donor with ankylosing spondylitis or in good health (not recorded which). This chain links TRBV20-1 with TRBJ2-3; D is unresolved. The sequencing input was blood, either unsorted or a sorted T cell fraction (not recorded which). This CDR3 reads CSARLAELTDTQYF. For the CDR3, the DNA is TGCAGTGCTAGGTTGGCGGAACTCACAGATACGCAGTATTTT.